A selection of T cell receptor beta chains follows, all from one sample in a study of technical replicates of blood from a few donors. Generated by immunoSEQ multiplex PCR, the TCRdb table keeps only in-frame clones and is missing some. The repertoire has under 90,000 clones, approximately 94% of them found once; the top ten carry around 0.25%. The sample was T cells isolated from PBMCs. All receptors come from a human donor in good health. Both conserved end residues are trimmed from each CDR3.

V gene	J gene	CDR3 protein
TRBV7-8	TRBJ1-1	ASTLDRGGGTEAF
TRBV11-3	TRBJ2-7	ASSLSGSYEQY
TRBV19	TRBJ2-2	ASSFRGPPGELF
TRBV9	TRBJ2-6	ASSADRAGANVLT
TRBV5-1	TRBJ2-4	ASSLEGWGGTKNIQY
TRBV30	TRBJ1-2	AWSVLRGEGGYT
TRBV19	TRBJ2-1	ASSPTWTSGGYNEQF
TRBV15	TRBJ2-1	ATSRPRGGSYNEQF
TRBV19	TRBJ2-3	ASSIGGDRVEVAHTDTQY
TRBV7-9	TRBJ1-2	ASRATGAGYT
TRBV11-2	TRBJ2-7	ASSFTSGDPYEQY